This T cell receptor (beta chain) comes out of a study of blood T cell repertoires in COVID-19. Here immunoSEQ multiplex PCR was the method, and the copy in TCRdb shows in-frame clones only, minus some. The table includes about 320,000 clones, about 91% detected once. This clone was found a few times. Losses at the gene ends were 5 bases for V and 14 bases for J; bases not matched to a gene: 13. The CDR3 runs to 13 residues. Germline V gene sequence: CDR1 SGHNT, CDR2 YENEEA. The gene calls are TRBV11-3 and TRBJ1-2, with 8 nucleotides matching TRBD1. The TCR originated in a woman aged 30 to 39 with COVID-19, enrolled during active disease. Specimen: peripheral blood. DNA for the CDR3: TGTGCCAGCAGCCCCACGGGACAGGTCCCGAGTACCTTC. This codes for CASSPTGQVPSTF. Full variable domain (remainder filled in from reference TRBV11-3 and TRBJ1-2): EAGVVQSPRYKIIEKKQPVAFWCNPISGHNTLYWYLQNLGQGPELLIRYENEEAVDDSQLPKDRFSAERLKGVDSTLKIQPAELGDSAVYLCASSPTGQVPSTFGSGTRLTVV.